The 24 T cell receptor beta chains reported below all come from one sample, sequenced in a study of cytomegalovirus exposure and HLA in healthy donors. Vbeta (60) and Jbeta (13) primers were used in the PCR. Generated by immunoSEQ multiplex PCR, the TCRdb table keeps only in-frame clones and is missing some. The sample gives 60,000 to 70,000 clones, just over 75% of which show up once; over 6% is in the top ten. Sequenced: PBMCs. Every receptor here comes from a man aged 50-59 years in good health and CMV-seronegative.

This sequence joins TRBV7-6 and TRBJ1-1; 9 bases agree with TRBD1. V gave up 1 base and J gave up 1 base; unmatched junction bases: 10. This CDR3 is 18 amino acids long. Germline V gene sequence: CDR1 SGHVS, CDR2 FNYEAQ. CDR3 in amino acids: CASSLDVPHRGPNTEAFF. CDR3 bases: TGTGCCAGCAGCTTAGATGTACCCCACAGGGGGCCGAACACTGAAGCTTTCTTT.

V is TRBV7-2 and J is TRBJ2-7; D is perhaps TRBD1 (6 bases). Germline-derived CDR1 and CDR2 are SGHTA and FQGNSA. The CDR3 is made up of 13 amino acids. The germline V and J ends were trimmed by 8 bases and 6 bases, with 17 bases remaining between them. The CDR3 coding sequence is TGTGCCAGCCGAGGCCCAGGGGTCTCCGAGCAGTACTTC. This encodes CASRGPGVSEQYF.

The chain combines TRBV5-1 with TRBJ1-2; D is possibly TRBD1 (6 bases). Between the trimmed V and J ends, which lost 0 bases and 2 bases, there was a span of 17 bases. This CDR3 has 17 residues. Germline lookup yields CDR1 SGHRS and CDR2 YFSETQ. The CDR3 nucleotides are TGCGCCAGCAGCTTGGTGCTAAACAGGGAATTAAACTATGGCTACACCTTC. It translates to CASSLVLNRELNYGYTF. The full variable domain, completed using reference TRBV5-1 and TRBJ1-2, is KAGVTQTPRYLIKTRGQQVTLSCSPISGHRSVSWYQQTPGQGLQFLFEYFSETQRNKGNFPGRFSGRQFSNSRSEMNVSTLELGDSALYLCASSLVLNRELNYGYTFGSGTRLTVV.

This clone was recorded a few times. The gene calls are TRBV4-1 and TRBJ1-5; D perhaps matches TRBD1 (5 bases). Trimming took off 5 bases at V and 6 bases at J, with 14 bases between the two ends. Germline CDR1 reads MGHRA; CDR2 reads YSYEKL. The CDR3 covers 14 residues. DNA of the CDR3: TGCGCCAGCAGCTCAGGTGACAGAGTTCAGCCCCAGCATTTT. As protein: CASSSGDRVQPQHF.

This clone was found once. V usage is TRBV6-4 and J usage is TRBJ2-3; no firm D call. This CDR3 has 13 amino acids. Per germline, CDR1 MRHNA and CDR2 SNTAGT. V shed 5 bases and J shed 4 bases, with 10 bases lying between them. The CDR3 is CASSYREADTQYF. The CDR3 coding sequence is TGTGCCAGCAGTTATCGCGAGGCAGATACGCAGTATTTT.

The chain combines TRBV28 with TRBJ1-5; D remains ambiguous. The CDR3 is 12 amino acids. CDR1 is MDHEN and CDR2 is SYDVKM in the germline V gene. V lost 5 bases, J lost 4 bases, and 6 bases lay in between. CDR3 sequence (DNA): TGTGCCAGCAGTCCCTCGAATCAGCCCCAGCATTTT. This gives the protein CASSPSNQPQHF.

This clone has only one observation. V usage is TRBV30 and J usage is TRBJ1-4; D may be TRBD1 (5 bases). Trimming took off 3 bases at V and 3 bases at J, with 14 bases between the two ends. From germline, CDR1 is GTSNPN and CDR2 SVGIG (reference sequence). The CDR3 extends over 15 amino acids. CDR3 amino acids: CAWRAGPAANEKLFF. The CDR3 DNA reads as TGTGCCTGGAGGGCAGGGCCCGCCGCTAATGAAAAACTGTTTTTT.

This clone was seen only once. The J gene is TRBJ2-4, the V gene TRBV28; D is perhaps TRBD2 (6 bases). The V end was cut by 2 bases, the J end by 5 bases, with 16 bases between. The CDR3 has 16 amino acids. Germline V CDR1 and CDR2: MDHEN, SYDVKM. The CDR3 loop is CASSLVDRGFQNIQYF. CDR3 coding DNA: TGTGCCAGCAGTTTAGTTGACCGGGGGTTTCAAAACATTCAGTACTTC.

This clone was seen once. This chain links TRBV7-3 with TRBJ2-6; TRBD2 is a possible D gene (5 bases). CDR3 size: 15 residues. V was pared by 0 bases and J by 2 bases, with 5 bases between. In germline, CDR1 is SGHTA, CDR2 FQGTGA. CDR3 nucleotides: TGTGCCAGCAGCTTAACCGGGACTGGGGCCAACGTCCTGACTTTC. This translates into CASSLTGTGANVLTF.

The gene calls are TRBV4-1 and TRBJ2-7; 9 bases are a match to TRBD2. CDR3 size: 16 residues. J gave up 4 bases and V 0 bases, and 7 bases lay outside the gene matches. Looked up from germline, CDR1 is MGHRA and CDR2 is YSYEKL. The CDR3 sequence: CASSQDLGLATYEQYF. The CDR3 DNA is TGCGCCAGCAGCCAAGATTTGGGACTAGCTACGTACGAGCAGTACTTC.

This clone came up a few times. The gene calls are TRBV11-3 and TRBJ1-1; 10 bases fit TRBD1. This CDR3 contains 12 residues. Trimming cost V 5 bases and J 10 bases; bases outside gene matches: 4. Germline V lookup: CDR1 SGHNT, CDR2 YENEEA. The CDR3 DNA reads TGTGCCAGCAGCGAGGGACAGGGGTTAGCTTTCTTT. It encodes CASSEGQGLAFF.

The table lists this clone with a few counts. The CDR3 reads CASSSRGGEQFF. CDR3 nucleotides: TGTGCCAGCAGTAGCCGAGGAGGTGAGCAGTTCTTC. The chain links TRBV28 to TRBJ2-1, with D possibly TRBD2 on 5 matching bases. Deletions cut 5 bases from V and 9 bases from J, with 11 bases between. The germline V gene encodes CDR1 MDHEN and CDR2 SYDVKM. CDR3 length equals 12 residues.

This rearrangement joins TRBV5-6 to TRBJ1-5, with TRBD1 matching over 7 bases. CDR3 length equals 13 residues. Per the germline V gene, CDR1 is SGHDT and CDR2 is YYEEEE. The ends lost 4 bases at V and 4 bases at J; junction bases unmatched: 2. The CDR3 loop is CASSRDRNQPQHF. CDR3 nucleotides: TGTGCCAGCAGCAGGGACAGAAATCAGCCCCAGCATTTT.

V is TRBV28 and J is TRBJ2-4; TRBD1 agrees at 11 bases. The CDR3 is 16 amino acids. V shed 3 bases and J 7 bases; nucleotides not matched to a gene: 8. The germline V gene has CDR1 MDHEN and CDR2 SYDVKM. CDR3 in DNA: TGTGCCAGCAGTTTGGACAGGGGGCTTAGGAGGAACATTCAGTACTTC. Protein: CASSLDRGLRRNIQYF.

This CDR3 is CASSPRRGNTDTQYF. The CDR3 coding sequence is TGTGCCAGCAGCCCAAGGAGGGGAAACACAGATACGCAGTATTTT. V usage is TRBV5-4 and J usage is TRBJ2-3; D possibly corresponds to TRBD2 (6 bases). In germline, CDR1 is SGHNT, CDR2 YYREEE (reference sequence). V was shortened by 4 bases and J by 2 bases, with 14 bases between the two germline ends. The CDR3 has 15 residues.

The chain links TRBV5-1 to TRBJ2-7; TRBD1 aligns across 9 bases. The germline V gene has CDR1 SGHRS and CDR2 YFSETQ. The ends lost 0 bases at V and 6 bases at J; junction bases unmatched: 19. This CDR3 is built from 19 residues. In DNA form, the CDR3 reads TGCGCCAGCAGCTTGGGGGCGGCCGGGGACCGGGACAGGGTTTTCGAGCAGTACTTC. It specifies CASSLGAAGDRDRVFEQYF. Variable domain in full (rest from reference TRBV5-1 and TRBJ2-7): KAGVTQTPRYLIKTRGQQVTLSCSPISGHRSVSWYQQTPGQGLQFLFEYFSETQRNKGNFPGRFSGRQFSNSRSEMNVSTLELGDSALYLCASSLGAAGDRDRVFEQYFGPGTRLTVT.

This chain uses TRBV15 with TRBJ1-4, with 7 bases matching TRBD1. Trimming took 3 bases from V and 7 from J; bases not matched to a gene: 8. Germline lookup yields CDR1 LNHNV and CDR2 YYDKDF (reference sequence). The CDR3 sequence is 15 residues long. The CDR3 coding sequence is TGTGCCACCAGCAGTCAACAGGGGTTCGGTGAAAAACTGTTTTTT. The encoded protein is CATSSQQGFGEKLFF.

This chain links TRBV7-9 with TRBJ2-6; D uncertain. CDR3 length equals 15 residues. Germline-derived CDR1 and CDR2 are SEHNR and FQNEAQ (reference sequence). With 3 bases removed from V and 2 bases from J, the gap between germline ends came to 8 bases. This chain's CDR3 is CASSLRVPGANVLTF. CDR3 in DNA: TGTGCCAGCAGCTTGAGAGTTCCTGGGGCCAACGTCCTGACTTTC.

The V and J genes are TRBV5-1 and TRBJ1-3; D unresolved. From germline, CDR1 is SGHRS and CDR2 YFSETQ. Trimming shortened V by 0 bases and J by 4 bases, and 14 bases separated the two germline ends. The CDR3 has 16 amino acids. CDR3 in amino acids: CASSLDSPGGGNTIYF. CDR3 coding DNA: TGCGCCAGCAGCTTGGATTCGCCGGGAGGGGGAAACACCATATATTTT.

The CDR3 reads CASSELRHLYGYTF. DNA for the CDR3: TGTGCCAGCAGTGAACTGAGGCACCTCTATGGCTACACCTTC. The rearrangement joins TRBV6-1 to TRBJ1-2; no definite D call. CDR1 MNHNS and CDR2 SASEGT come from the germline V gene. CDR3 length: 14 amino acids. V lost 2 bases and J lost 4, with 11 bases in between.

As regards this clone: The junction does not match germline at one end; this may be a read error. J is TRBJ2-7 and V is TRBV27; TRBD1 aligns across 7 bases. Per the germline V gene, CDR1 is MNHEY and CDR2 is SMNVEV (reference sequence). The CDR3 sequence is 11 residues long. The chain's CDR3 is CASSDRQGRHF. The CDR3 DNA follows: TGTGCCAGCAGTGACCGACAGGGTCGGCACTTC.

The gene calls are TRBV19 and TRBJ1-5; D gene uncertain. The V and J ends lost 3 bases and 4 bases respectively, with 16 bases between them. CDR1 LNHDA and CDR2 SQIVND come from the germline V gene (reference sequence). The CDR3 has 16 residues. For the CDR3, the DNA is TGTGCCAGTAGTATCCAGCCCGAGGTTAAAAATCAGCCCCAGCATTTT. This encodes CASSIQPEVKNQPQHF.

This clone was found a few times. The CDR3 sequence: CAIRTSGGAADTQYF. In nucleotides, the CDR3 is TGTGCCATCAGAACTAGCGGGGGGGCAGCAGATACGCAGTATTTT. This chain joins TRBV10-3 and TRBJ2-3; 13 nucleotides align to TRBD2. V was clipped by 6 bases and J by 4 bases; unmatched bases: 4. The CDR3 has 15 residues. CDR1 is ENHRY, CDR2 SYGVKD, per germline.

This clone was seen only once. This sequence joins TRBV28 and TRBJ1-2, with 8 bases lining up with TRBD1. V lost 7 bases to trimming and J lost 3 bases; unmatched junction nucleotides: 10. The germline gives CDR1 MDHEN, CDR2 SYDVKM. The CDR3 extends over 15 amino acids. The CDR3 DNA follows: TGTGCCAGCACCGGCGGGGCAGGGGGCGACTATGGCTACACCTTC. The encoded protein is CASTGGAGGDYGYTF.